A selection of T cell receptor beta chains follows, all from one sample in a study of human T cells and chemical hapten exposure. TCRdb re-derived calls from the RACE reads in MiXCR, one entry per CDR3 protein. The table records tens of thousands of distinct CDR3 sequences, about 10% of them present only once. The source was whole blood, collected in connection with sensitization to the hapten diphenylcyclopropenone (DPC). Every receptor here comes from a woman in her thirties or forties with alopecia areata. Some clones in this sample may be carry-over from other donors' samples. Each CDR3 is given with its conserved first and last residue. Fields, in order: clone size, J gene, V gene, D gene, CDR3 protein, CDR3 DNA. A D gene is named only where the DNA matches it firmly. Only some rows state a clone size, as once, few, many or a class for expanded clones.

>many|TRBJ2-3|TRBV18|.
CASSPGGGRTDTQYF
TGTGCCAGCTCACCCGGAGGGGGGCGCACAGATACGCAGTATTTT
>few|TRBJ2-4|TRBV28|TRBD1
CASSLQTGVRNIQYF
TGTGCCAGCAGTTTACAAACAGGGGTGAGAAACATTCAGTACTTC
>many|TRBJ1-6|TRBV5-6|.
CASSREPNSPLHF
TGTGCCAGCAGCCGGGAGCCCAATTCACCCCTCCACTTT
>.|TRBJ2-7|TRBV7-6|.
CASSRASYEQYF
TGTGCCAGCAGCCGCGCTTCCTACGAGCAGTACTTC
>few|TRBJ2-4|TRBV10-3|TRBD1
CATQDRSASKNIQYF
TGTGCCACCCAGGACAGGTCTGCGTCCAAAAACATTCAGTACTTC
>.|TRBJ1-1|TRBV7-9|TRBD1
CASSWNRGSSAFF
TGTGCCAGCAGCTGGAACAGGGGATCCTCAGCTTTCTTT
>few|TRBJ2-2|TRBV2|.
CASIPGPGGTGELFF
TGTGCCAGCATTCCGGGTCCCGGAGGCACCGGGGAGCTGTTTTTT
>.|TRBJ2-5|TRBV27|.
CASSFPGRQETQYF
TGTGCCAGCAGTTTCCCCGGGCGCCAAGAGACCCAGTACTTC
>many|TRBJ1-1|TRBV5-1|.
CASRQTTGNTEAFF
TGCGCCAGCAGACAAACCACGGGGAACACTGAAGCTTTCTTT
>many|TRBJ2-1|TRBV6-1|TRBD1
CASTRTGVGEQFF
TGTGCCAGCACCAGAACAGGGGTGGGTGAGCAGTTCTTC
>.|TRBJ2-1|TRBV4-3|.
CASSQRVGVDEQFF
TGCGCCAGCAGCCAACGCGTAGGCGTCGATGAGCAGTTCTTC
>many|TRBJ2-2|TRBV28|.
CASTRGPNTGELFF
TGTGCCAGCACGCGGGGGCCAAACACCGGGGAGCTGTTTTTT
>few|TRBJ1-1|TRBV2|.
CASLRDQNTEAFF
TGTGCCAGCCTCCGGGACCAGAACACTGAAGCTTTCTTT
>.|TRBJ2-2|TRBV6-2/TRBV6-3|.
CASSYQPTGELFF
TGTGCCAGCAGTTACCAGCCCACCGGGGAGCTGTTTTTT
>few|TRBJ1-3|TRBV29-1|.
CSVETAGNTIYF
TGCAGCGTTGAAACAGCTGGAAACACCATATATTTT
>many|TRBJ1-1|TRBV29-1|.
CSACRWGINTEAFF
TGCAGCGCCTGCCGGTGGGGGATTAACACTGAAGCTTTCTTT